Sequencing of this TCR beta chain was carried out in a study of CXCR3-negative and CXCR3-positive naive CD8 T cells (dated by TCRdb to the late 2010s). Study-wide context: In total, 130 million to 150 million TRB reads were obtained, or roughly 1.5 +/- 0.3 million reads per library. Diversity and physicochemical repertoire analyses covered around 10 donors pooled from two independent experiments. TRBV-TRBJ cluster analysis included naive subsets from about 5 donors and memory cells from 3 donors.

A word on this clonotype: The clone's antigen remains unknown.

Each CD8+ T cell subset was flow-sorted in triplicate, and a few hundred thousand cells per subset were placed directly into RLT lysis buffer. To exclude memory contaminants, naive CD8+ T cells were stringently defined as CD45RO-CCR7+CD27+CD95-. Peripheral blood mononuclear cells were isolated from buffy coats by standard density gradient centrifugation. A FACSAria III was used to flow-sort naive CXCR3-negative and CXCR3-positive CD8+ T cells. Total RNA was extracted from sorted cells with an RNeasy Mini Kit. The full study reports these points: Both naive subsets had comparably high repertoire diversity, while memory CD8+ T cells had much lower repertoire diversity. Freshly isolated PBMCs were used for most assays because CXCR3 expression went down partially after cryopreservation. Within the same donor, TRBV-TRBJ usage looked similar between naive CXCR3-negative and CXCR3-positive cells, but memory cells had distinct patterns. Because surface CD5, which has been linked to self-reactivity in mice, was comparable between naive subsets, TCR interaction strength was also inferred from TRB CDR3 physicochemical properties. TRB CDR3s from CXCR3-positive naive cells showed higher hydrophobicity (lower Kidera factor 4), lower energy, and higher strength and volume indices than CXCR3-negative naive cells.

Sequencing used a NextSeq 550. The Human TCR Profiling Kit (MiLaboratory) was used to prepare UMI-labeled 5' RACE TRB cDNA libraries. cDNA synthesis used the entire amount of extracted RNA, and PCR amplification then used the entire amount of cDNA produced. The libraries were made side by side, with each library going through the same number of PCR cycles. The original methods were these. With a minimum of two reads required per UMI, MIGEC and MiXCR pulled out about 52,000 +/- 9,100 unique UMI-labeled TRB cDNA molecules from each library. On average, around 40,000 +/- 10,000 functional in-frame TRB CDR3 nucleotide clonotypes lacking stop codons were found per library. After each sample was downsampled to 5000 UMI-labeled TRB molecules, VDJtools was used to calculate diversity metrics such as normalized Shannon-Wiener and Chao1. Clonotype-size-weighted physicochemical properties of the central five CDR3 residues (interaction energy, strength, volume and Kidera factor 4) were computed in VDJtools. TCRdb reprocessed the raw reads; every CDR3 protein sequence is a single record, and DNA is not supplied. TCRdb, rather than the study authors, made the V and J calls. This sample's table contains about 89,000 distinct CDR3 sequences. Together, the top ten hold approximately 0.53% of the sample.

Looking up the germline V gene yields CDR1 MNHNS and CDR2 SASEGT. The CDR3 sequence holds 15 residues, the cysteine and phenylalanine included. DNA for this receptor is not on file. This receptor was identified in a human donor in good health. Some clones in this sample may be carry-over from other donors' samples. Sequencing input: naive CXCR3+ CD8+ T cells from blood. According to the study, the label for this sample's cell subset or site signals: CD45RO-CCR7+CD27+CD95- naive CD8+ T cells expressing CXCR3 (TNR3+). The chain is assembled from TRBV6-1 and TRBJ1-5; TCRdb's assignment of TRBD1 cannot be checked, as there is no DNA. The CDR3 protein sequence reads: CASSTGLLSNQPQHF.